Below are 22 T cell receptor beta chains sequenced from a single sample in a study of siplizumab effects on memory and regulatory T cells. Generated by immunoSEQ multiplex PCR, the TCRdb table keeps only in-frame clones and is missing some. The profile shows 57,000 or so clones, around 80% of them singletons. The sequenced sample was memory CD4+ T cells sorted from blood. These receptor sequences come from a human donor in good health.

The sample holds one count of this clone. The CDR3 DNA reads TGTGCCAGCAGCTTACAACTAGCGGGGGCAGCCTACGAGCAGTACTTC. Residues: CASSLQLAGAAYEQYF. The V and J genes are TRBV7-9 and TRBJ2-7, with 11 nucleotides matching TRBD2. Germline CDR1 and CDR2: SEHNR and FQNEAQ (reference sequence). The CDR3 runs to 16 residues. Trimming at V came to 2 bases and at J to 2 bases, leaving 5 bases not matched to a gene.

The chain combines TRBV27 with TRBJ1-4, with TRBD1 as a possible D gene (6 bases). CDR1 MNHEY and CDR2 SMNVEV come from the germline V gene (reference sequence). V was shortened by 7 bases and J by 7 bases, with 13 bases between the two germline ends. The CDR3 is made up of 13 amino acids. The DNA of the CDR3 is TGTGCCAGCAAGCACAGGGCTCGTGAAAAACTGTTTTTT. Protein sequence: CASKHRAREKLFF.

This chain joins TRBV5-6 and TRBJ1-5; D is unresolved. The CDR3 consists of 14 residues. Trimming cost V 0 bases and J 0 bases, with 4 bases left between them. The germline gives CDR1 SGHDT, CDR2 YYEEEE. CDR3 residues: CASSLVNSNQPQHF. The CDR3 DNA follows: TGTGCCAGCAGCTTGGTGAATAGCAATCAGCCCCAGCATTTT.

The chain uses TRBV2 and TRBJ2-7; 12 nucleotides match TRBD1. This CDR3 has 17 residues. The germline V gene has CDR1 SNHLY and CDR2 FYNNEI. V lost 6 bases and J lost 2; bases outside the gene matches: 11. CDR3: CASRGMGDRGLAYEQYF. As DNA, the CDR3 is TGTGCCAGCAGGGGAATGGGGGACAGGGGGCTTGCCTACGAGCAGTACTTC.

The genes are TRBV30 and TRBJ1-2, with D unresolved. Germline values: CDR1 GTSNPN, CDR2 SVGIG (reference sequence). The CDR3 extends over 14 amino acids. V lost 0 bases and J lost 4, with 12 bases in between. The CDR3 protein is CAWSVRQRAYGYTF. The CDR3 DNA reads TGTGCCTGGAGTGTTCGGCAGAGGGCCTATGGCTACACCTTC.

This clone was found a few times. The rearrangement uses TRBV4-1 and TRBJ2-5; D possibly corresponds to TRBD1 (6 bases). CDR1 is MGHRA, CDR2 YSYEKL, per germline. Trimming removed 4 bases from V and 1 base from J, with 19 bases in between. The CDR3 is made up of 17 amino acids. CDR3 residues: CASSPGLGMGAQETQYF. DNA for the CDR3: TGCGCCAGCAGCCCTGGGCTAGGGATGGGGGCCCAAGAGACCCAGTACTTC.

This sequence joins TRBV27 and TRBJ2-7; D uncertain. The CDR3 is made up of 13 amino acids. Trimming cost V 4 bases and J 2 bases, with 9 bases left between them. Germline CDR1 and CDR2: MNHEY and SMNVEV (reference sequence). The CDR3 DNA reads as TGTGCCAGCAGTTACCGAAGCCCCTACGAGCAGTACTTC. As protein: CASSYRSPYEQYF.

CDR3 region: CASSYSGERTDTQYF. The CDR3 DNA reads as TGTGCCAGCAGTTACTCAGGGGAGCGCACAGATACGCAGTATTTT. The chain links TRBV6-6 to TRBJ2-3; D is perhaps TRBD1 or TRBD2 (5 bases each). The CDR3 runs to 15 residues. CDR1 is MNHNY, CDR2 SVGAGI, per germline (reference sequence). V was clipped by 0 bases and J by 1 base, with 8 bases between them.

Written as DNA, the CDR3 is TGTGCCAGCAGCCAAGACAGACCTGGACAGGGGGCTGAAGCTTTCTTT. Its protein product is CASSQDRPGQGAEAFF. The chain joins TRBV4-2 to TRBJ1-1, with TRBD1 identical over 10 bases. The V and J ends lost 0 bases and 6 bases, in that order; junction bases with no gene match: 7. This CDR3 has 16 amino acids. Germline V CDR1 and CDR2: LGHNA, YNFKEQ.

The V gene is TRBV4-3, the J gene TRBJ1-1, with D unclear. The CDR3 is 13 residues long. Looked up from germline, CDR1 is LGHNA and CDR2 is YSLEER. Trimming took 0 bases from V and 7 from J, leaving 9 bases between them. The CDR3 DNA is TGCGCCAGCAGCCAAGATCGGATGAGTGAAGCTTTCTTT. It yields the protein CASSQDRMSEAFF.

This clone has only one observation. V gene TRBV4-1 combines with J gene TRBJ2-1; 11 nucleotides match TRBD2. The germline V gene encodes CDR1 MGHRA and CDR2 YSYEKL. The CDR3 is 16 residues long. The V and J ends lost 4 bases and 5 bases, in that order; junction bases with no gene match: 7. Here the CDR3 reads CASSPVAGLADNEQFF. As DNA, the CDR3 is TGCGCCAGCAGCCCGGTGGCGGGACTAGCGGACAATGAGCAGTTCTTC.

The chain couples TRBV9 to TRBJ1-3; a possible D gene is TRBD1 (5 bases). Germline V gene data show CDR1 as SGDLS and CDR2 as YYNGEE. The CDR3 extends over 15 amino acids. V gave up 4 bases and J gave up 4 bases, with 15 bases separating them. The CDR3 protein is CASSKSWGAGNTIYF. The CDR3 region has the DNA TGTGCCAGCAGCAAGAGTTGGGGCGCGGGAAACACCATATATTTT.

This chain connects TRBV7-2 to TRBJ1-5; D gene uncertain. The V end was cut by 2 bases, the J end by 4 bases, with 12 bases between. Per germline, CDR1 SGHTA and CDR2 FQGNSA. The CDR3 has 15 amino acids. In DNA form, the CDR3 reads TGTGCCAGCAGCTTAACCCCAGCCCCAAATCAGCCCCAGCATTTT. Translation: CASSLTPAPNQPQHF.

This sequence joins TRBV15 and TRBJ2-3; 8 positions match TRBD1. V dropped 2 bases and J dropped 0; count of bases not matched to a gene: 4. CDR1 is LNHNV, CDR2 YYDKDF, per germline (reference sequence). The CDR3 is made up of 16 amino acids. CDR3 protein: CATSRRTGRSTDTQYF. CDR3 nucleotides: TGTGCCACCAGCAGAAGGACAGGGAGGAGCACAGATACGCAGTATTTT.

The chain is built from TRBV5-1 and TRBJ1-2, with TRBD1 as a possible D gene (5 bases). The ends were cut back, 4 bases at V and 6 bases at J, with 22 bases in the middle. In germline, CDR1 is SGHRS, CDR2 YFSETQ. The CDR3 is made up of 16 amino acids. The CDR3 here is CASSPEGHINIDGYTF. DNA of the CDR3: TGCGCCAGCAGCCCTGAAGGACACATCAACATTGATGGCTACACCTTC.

The V and J genes are TRBV28 and TRBJ2-7; 9 nucleotides agree with TRBD1. The V segment lost 5 bases and the J segment 3 bases; nucleotides outside the gene matches: 11. CDR3 length equals 16 residues. Looked up from germline, CDR1 is MDHEN and CDR2 is SYDVKM. The CDR3 DNA reads TGTGCCAGCAGTGCCCCACCGGGACAGGGCTTCTACGAGCAGTACTTC. Protein product: CASSAPPGQGFYEQYF.

The chain combines TRBV30 with TRBJ1-5; TRBD1 matches at 8 bases. CDR3 length: 16 residues. Germline CDR1 is GTSNPN and CDR2 is SVGIG (reference sequence). Trimming took 2 bases from V and 2 from J; bases not matched to a gene: 8. The CDR3 loop reads CAWSQQGGGGNQPQHF. CDR3 in DNA: TGTGCCTGGAGTCAACAGGGGGGCGGGGGCAATCAGCCCCAGCATTTT.

CDR3 in amino acids: CASSLVGEGSTDTQYF. The DNA for the CDR3 is TGCGCCAGCAGCTTGGTCGGGGAAGGGAGCACAGATACGCAGTATTTT. V usage is TRBV5-1 and J usage is TRBJ2-3; maybe TRBD2 (5 bases). Trimming stripped 0 bases from V and 0 bases from J, with 11 bases between. The CDR3 consists of 16 residues. Germline CDR1 SGHRS, CDR2 YFSETQ.

Comment on this clone: This specimen includes other DNA sequences encoding the same CDR3. The rearrangement uses TRBV4-1 and TRBJ2-7, with 8 bases fitting TRBD2. CDR1 is MGHRA, CDR2 YSYEKL, per germline. Trimming cost V 4 bases and J 4 bases; bases outside gene matches: 9. The CDR3 is made up of 15 amino acids. The CDR3 region is CASSPNPAGVYEQYF. The CDR3 coding sequence is TGCGCCAGCAGCCCCAACCCAGCGGGGGTTTACGAGCAGTACTTC.

A note on this clone: Within the sample, other DNA sequences also encode this same CDR3. This rearrangement joins TRBV7-2 to TRBJ1-2; D may be TRBD1 (5 bases). Trimming removed 1 base from V and 4 bases from J, with 7 bases in between. This CDR3 spans 13 amino acids. From germline, CDR1 is SGHTA and CDR2 FQGNSA. The DNA of the CDR3 is TGTGCCAGCAGCTTAGACAGGAGCTATGGCTACACCTTC. Its protein is CASSLDRSYGYTF.

The chain recombines TRBV6-5 with TRBJ1-2; D call uncertain. The CDR3 contains 13 residues. Germline V gene data show CDR1 as MNHEY and CDR2 as SVGAGI. The V gene lost 7 bases and the J gene lost 0 bases, with 9 bases spanning the gap. CDR3: CASNPGANYGYTF. The CDR3 DNA sequence: TGTGCCAGCAACCCAGGAGCTAACTATGGCTACACCTTC.

The rearrangement uses TRBV9 and TRBJ1-4; 8 positions match TRBD1. The CDR3 sequence is 16 residues long. From germline, CDR1 is SGDLS and CDR2 YYNGEE. Unmatched junction bases numbered 12, after V lost 3 bases and J lost 8 bases. CDR3 amino acids: CASSAWPEDREEKLFF. The DNA of the CDR3 is TGTGCCAGCAGCGCTTGGCCTGAGGACAGGGAAGAAAAACTGTTTTTT.